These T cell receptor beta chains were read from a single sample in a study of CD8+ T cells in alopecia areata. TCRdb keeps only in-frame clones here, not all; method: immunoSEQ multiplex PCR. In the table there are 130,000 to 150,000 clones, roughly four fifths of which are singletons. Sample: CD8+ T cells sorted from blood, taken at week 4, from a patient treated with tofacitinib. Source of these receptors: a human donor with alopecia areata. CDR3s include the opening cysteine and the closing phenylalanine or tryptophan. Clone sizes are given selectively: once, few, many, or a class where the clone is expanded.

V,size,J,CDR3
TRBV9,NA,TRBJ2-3,CASSPTERSTSTDTQYF
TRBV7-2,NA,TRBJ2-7,CASSWTGQGIYEQYF
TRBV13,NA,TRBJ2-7,CASSTTGTHEQYF
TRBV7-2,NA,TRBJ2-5,CASSLAQYQETQYF
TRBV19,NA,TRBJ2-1,CASSKTSGGPNEQFF
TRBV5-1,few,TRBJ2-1,CASSLSQGLRNEQFF
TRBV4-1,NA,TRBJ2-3,CASSQREDTQYF
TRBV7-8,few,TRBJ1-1,CASSFLTENTEAFF
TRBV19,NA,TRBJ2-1,CASSNAGSYNEQFF
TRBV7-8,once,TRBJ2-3,CASSQIGTAPGTDTQYF
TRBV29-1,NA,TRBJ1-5,CSVEGPPQIGNQPQHF
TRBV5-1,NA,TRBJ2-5,CASRKRGGETQYF
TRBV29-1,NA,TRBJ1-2,CSVVGIGYTF
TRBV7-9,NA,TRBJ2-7,CASSSVLGGSNDEQYF
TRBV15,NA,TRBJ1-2,CATSRRVNGYGYTF
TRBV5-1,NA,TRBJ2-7,CASSLIGTGGDEQYF
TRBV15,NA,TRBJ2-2,CATSMTSANTGELFF
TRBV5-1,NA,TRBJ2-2,CASGLGGTGELFF
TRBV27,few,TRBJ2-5,CASSLGKTQYF
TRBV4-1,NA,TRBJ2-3,CASSQGTFAPDTQYF
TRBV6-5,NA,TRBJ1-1,CASSYSGREAFF
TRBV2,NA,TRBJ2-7,CASSGAGTGTYEQYF
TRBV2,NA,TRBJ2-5,CASSDPLGPQETQYF
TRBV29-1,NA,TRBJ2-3,CSVCTPAVENTDTQYF
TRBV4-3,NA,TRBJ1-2,CASSLGQASNYGYTF
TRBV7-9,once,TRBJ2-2,CASSFGSENTGELFF
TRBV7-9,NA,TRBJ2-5,CASSPGETQYF
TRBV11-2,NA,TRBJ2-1,CASSPRDRSYNEQFF
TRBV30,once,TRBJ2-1,CAWSLGTGAYEQFF
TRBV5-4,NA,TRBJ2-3,CASSLNTDTQYF
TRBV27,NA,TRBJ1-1,CASSLKGDNTEAFF
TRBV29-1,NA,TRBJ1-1,CSVEDIRNTEAFF
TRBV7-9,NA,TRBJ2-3,CASDLAGSTDTQYF
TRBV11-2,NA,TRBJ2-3,CASSFGRGTDTQYF
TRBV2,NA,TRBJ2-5,CASSDSTDQDQETQYF
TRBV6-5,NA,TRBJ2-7,CASSYGSHEQYF
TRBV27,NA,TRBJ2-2,CASSFNGAGELFF
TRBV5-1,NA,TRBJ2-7,CASSLGGYEQYF
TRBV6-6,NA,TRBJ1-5,CASSPTGKQPQHF
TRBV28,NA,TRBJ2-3,CASSFGGLDTQYF
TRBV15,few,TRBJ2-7,CATGVSGGSEQYF
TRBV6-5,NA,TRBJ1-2,CASSLARGHGYTF
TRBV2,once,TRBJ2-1,CASSWSQGNNEQFF
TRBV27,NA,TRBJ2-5,CASSGEETQYF
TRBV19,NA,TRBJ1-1,CASDPSEGTEAFF
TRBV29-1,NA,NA,CSAWGQGDSYEQYF
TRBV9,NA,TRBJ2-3,CASSVEGYNTDTQYF
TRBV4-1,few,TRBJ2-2,CASSQKLGQGRTTGELFF
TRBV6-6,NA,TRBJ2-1,CASSYRPNEQFF
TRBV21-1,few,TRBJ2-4,CASRINRSTLAKNIQYF
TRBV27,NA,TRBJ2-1,CASSLWAALSGNEQFF
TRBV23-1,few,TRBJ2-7,CASSTDLDEQYF
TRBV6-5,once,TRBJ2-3,CASSYWGGAGTDTQYF
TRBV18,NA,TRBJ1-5,CASSLRQTYSNQPQHF